The 16 T cell receptor beta chains below come from one sample, sequenced in a study of T-cell memory formation after mild COVID-19. TCRdb reprocessed the 5' RACE reads via MiXCR and lists one record per CDR3 protein. The sample holds more than 75,000 distinct CDR3 sequences, about 14% seen once. Sequencing used PBMCs or a T cell subset sorted from them (not recorded which). All receptors come from an adult woman who had mild COVID-19 (a few samples of this study predate the infection). Cell type and time point are not known.

V usage is TRBV6-4 and J usage is TRBJ1-1, with 7 bases aligning to TRBD1. There are 15 residues in the CDR3. The V and J ends lost 8 bases and 1 base, in that order; junction bases with no gene match: 10. Germline CDR1 MRHNA, CDR2 SNTAGT. The CDR3 sequence is CASSSGTESNTEAFF. The CDR3 region has the DNA TGTGCCAGCTCCTCCGGGACAGAATCGAACACTGAAGCTTTCTTT.

This clonotype was counted a few times. V gene TRBV19 combines with J gene TRBJ2-7, with 7 bases lining up with TRBD2. The CDR3 covers 15 residues. V was pared by 4 bases and J by 2 bases, with 8 bases of the junction left unmatched. Germline CDR1 is LNHDA and CDR2 is SQIVND (reference sequence). CDR3 in amino acids: CASSTTGTITYEQYF. CDR3 sequence (DNA): TGTGCCAGTAGTACTACCGGGACTATTACCTACGAGCAGTACTTC.

A few counts support this clonotype. The chain couples TRBV30 to TRBJ2-7, with TRBD1 identical over 8 bases. In germline, CDR1 is GTSNPN, CDR2 SVGIG (reference sequence). The CDR3 loop spans 13 amino acids. The ends lost 5 bases at V and 6 bases at J; junction bases unmatched: 9. The CDR3 bases are TGTGCCTGGGGACCCATTCAGGGGGCCGAGCAGTACTTC. Translated: CAWGPIQGAEQYF.

This clonotype was observed a handful of times. V is TRBV20-1 and J is TRBJ2-2, with D tentatively TRBD2 (6 bases). CDR3 length: 16 amino acids. V was pared by 7 bases and J by 1 base, with 19 bases between. Germline CDR1 and CDR2: DFQATT and SNEGSKA (reference sequence). This CDR3 reads CSVTHDSGRNTGELFF. The CDR3 DNA reads TGCAGTGTCACACACGATAGCGGCAGGAACACCGGGGAGCTGTTTTTT.

The sample holds a few counts of this clonotype. The chain combines TRBV7-9 with TRBJ2-7; TRBD1 agrees at 8 bases. CDR3 length: 16 residues. V shed 4 bases, J shed 0 bases, and the junction held 8 bases outside the gene matches. From germline, CDR1 is SEHNR and CDR2 FQNEAQ (reference sequence). The CDR3 loop is CASSYLGQESSYEQYF. In nucleotides, the CDR3 is TGTGCCAGCAGCTACTTGGGACAGGAGAGCTCCTACGAGCAGTACTTC.

The chain carries TRBV30 and TRBJ1-2; TRBD1 aligns across 7 bases. Germline CDR1 GTSNPN, CDR2 SVGIG (reference sequence). This CDR3 spans 12 amino acids. The junction had 1 base not matched to a gene; V was cut back by 4 bases and J by 2 bases. CDR3 DNA: TGTGCCTGGAACAGGGGAAACTATGGCTACACCTTC. Translating it yields CAWNRGNYGYTF. The variable domain in full, completed from reference TRBV30 and TRBJ1-2, reads SQTIHQWPATLVQPVGSPLSLECTVEGTSNPNLYWYRQAAGRGLQLLFYSVGIGQISSEVPQNLSASRPQDRQFILSSKKLLLSDSGFYLCAWNRGNYGYTFGSGTRLTVV.

This clonotype was seen more than once but under ten times. The chain carries TRBV9 and TRBJ2-3, with D possibly being TRBD1 (6 bases). The germline V gene encodes CDR1 SGDLS and CDR2 YYNGEE. Trimming removed 4 bases from V and 3 bases from J, with 18 bases in between. The CDR3 totals 16 residues. CDR3 sequence (DNA): TGTGCCAGCAGCTTTCCCCGGGACATGGAGACAGATACGCAGTATTTT. Translating gives CASSFPRDMETDTQYF.

This clonotype turned up a few times. The chain joins TRBV7-8 to TRBJ2-7; D may be TRBD1 (5 bases). This CDR3 is 15 amino acids long. V lost 5 bases and J 0 bases, leaving 14 bases between the germline ends. Per germline, CDR1 SGHVS and CDR2 FQNEAQ. For the CDR3, the DNA is TGTGCCAGCAGCCGATCGACAGTAACCTCCTACGAGCAGTACTTC. It encodes CASSRSTVTSYEQYF.

This clonotype came up a few times. The chain couples TRBV7-9 to TRBJ2-7, with 9 bases lining up with TRBD1. CDR3 size: 16 residues. Germline CDR1 and CDR2: SEHNR and FQNEAQ (reference sequence). Losses at the gene ends were 4 bases for V and 3 bases for J; bases not matched to a gene: 10. The CDR3 loop is CASSSQGADPFYEQYF. The CDR3 DNA reads TGTGCCAGCAGCTCACAGGGGGCAGACCCATTCTACGAGCAGTACTTC.

The chain combines TRBV30 with TRBJ2-7; D possibly corresponds to TRBD2 (6 bases). The CDR3 is made up of 14 amino acids. Per the germline V gene, CDR1 is GTSNPN and CDR2 is SVGIG (reference sequence). With 3 bases removed from V and 5 bases from J, the gap between germline ends came to 17 bases. The CDR3 region has the DNA TGTGCCTGGAGCTCCCGGGAGCTCGACAACGAGCAGTACTTC. Protein: CAWSSRELDNEQYF.

This clonotype was recorded a few times. The chain combines TRBV10-2 with TRBJ2-5, with D perhaps TRBD2 (7 bases). The V end lost 1 base, the J end lost 5 bases, and 17 bases lay between the germline ends. Germline loops: CDR1 WSHSY, CDR2 SAAADI. The CDR3 covers 16 residues. Written as DNA, the CDR3 is TGCGCCAGCAGTGAGTTGCGGGGGCCCATGGGGGAGACCCAGTACTTC. The encoded protein is CASSELRGPMGETQYF.

V and J are TRBV29-1 and TRBJ2-2; maybe TRBD2 (6 bases). The germline V gene has CDR1 SQVTM and CDR2 ANQGSEA. V was pared by 2 bases and J by 13 bases, with 14 bases between. The length of the CDR3 is 12 residues. The CDR3 loop is CSVERGVRGLFF. The CDR3 DNA sequence: TGCAGCGTTGAAAGGGGAGTGCGGGGGCTGTTTTTT.

This clonotype was detected only a few times. V is TRBV5-1 and J is TRBJ2-7; maybe TRBD1 (6 bases). In germline, CDR1 is SGHRS, CDR2 YFSETQ. This CDR3 contains 13 residues. Trimming shortened V by 4 bases and J by 2 bases, and 10 bases separated the two germline ends. CDR3 amino acids: CASSLRQAYEQYF. Here the CDR3 DNA reads TGCGCCAGCAGCCTTAGACAGGCCTACGAGCAGTACTTC.

This clonotype was detected a few times. The V gene is TRBV7-9, the J gene TRBJ2-5; weak D call: TRBD1 (6 bases). The CDR3 loop spans 15 amino acids. Per germline, CDR1 SEHNR and CDR2 FQNEAQ (reference sequence). Trimming took off 5 bases at V and 5 bases at J, with 18 bases between the two ends. This CDR3 is CASSQDRRVGETQYF. Written as DNA, the CDR3 is TGTGCCAGCAGCCAGGACAGAAGAGTCGGGGAGACCCAGTACTTC.

This clonotype has just a few counts. The rearrangement uses TRBV21-1 and TRBJ2-5; the D segment call TRBD2 is taken from the table without a DNA check. TRBV21-1 is a pseudogene segment. The CDR3 sequence is 15 residues long. CDR3 amino acids: CASSKAPHGQETQYF. The CDR3 DNA reads as TGTGCCAGCAGCAAGGCCCCTCATGGGCAAGAGACCCAGTACTTC.

Only a few counts were recorded for this clonotype. V is TRBV6-6 and J is TRBJ2-7; D may be TRBD1 (6 bases). Germline V CDR1 and CDR2: MNHNY, SVGAGI (reference sequence). The CDR3 is 14 residues long. Between the trimmed V and J ends, which lost 7 bases and 0 bases, there was a span of 13 bases. CDR3 nucleotide sequence: TGTGCCAGCAACCCAGGGGATAGCTCCTACGAGCAGTACTTC. Encoded protein: CASNPGDSSYEQYF.